A selection of T cell receptor beta chains follows, all from one sample in a study of cytomegalovirus exposure and HLA in healthy donors. Produced via immunoSEQ multiplex PCR; TCRdb's table is partial and in-frame only. This table has 150,000 to 200,000 clones, approximately 87% appearing once. Input material: PBMCs. The receptors derive from a woman younger than 45 in good health and CMV-seronegative. The CDR3 runs from the conserved cysteine through the conserved F or W. Expanded clones get a size class; other rows say once, few or many, or leave the size out.

clone size: NA; V gene: TRBV9; J gene: TRBJ2-5; CDR3 protein: CASSPNAGFQETQYF
clone size: NA; V gene: TRBV4-1; J gene: TRBJ1-2; CDR3 protein: CASSQDSRGDYGYTF
clone size: NA; V gene: TRBV27; J gene: TRBJ2-7; CDR3 protein: CASRNLFRGGVNEQYF
clone size: NA; V gene: TRBV28; J gene: TRBJ1-4; CDR3 protein: CASSSPGSATNEKLFF
clone size: few; V gene: TRBV4-2; J gene: TRBJ1-5; CDR3 protein: CASSQAEQGRSWPQHF
clone size: once; V gene: TRBV9; J gene: TRBJ1-1; CDR3 protein: CASSAGQGAEAFF
clone size: NA; V gene: TRBV6-1; J gene: TRBJ1-4; CDR3 protein: CAIRTGQTNEKLFF
clone size: NA; V gene: TRBV13; J gene: TRBJ2-2; CDR3 protein: CASSPSNTGELFF
clone size: NA; V gene: TRBV9; J gene: TRBJ2-7; CDR3 protein: CASSDAGTGTSEQYF
clone size: once; V gene: TRBV4-3; J gene: TRBJ2-6; CDR3 protein: CASSPGVEGAGANVLTF
clone size: NA; V gene: TRBV27; J gene: TRBJ1-5; CDR3 protein: CASSYRPVGDGTDQPQHF
clone size: NA; V gene: TRBV29-1; J gene: TRBJ1-2; CDR3 protein: CSAGEREGGNYGYTF
clone size: NA; V gene: TRBV5-6; J gene: TRBJ2-1; CDR3 protein: CASSAGLAGNEQFF
clone size: NA; V gene: TRBV27; J gene: TRBJ2-3; CDR3 protein: CASTPWREASTDTQYF
clone size: NA; V gene: TRBV14; J gene: TRBJ1-2; CDR3 protein: CASSQAQVGYGYTF
clone size: NA; V gene: TRBV11-1; J gene: TRBJ2-7; CDR3 protein: CASSLQGPPYEQYF
clone size: NA; V gene: TRBV4-3; J gene: TRBJ2-1; CDR3 protein: CASSQEFPAGGPYSYNEQFF
clone size: NA; V gene: TRBV7-2; J gene: TRBJ1-2; CDR3 protein: CASSGLGGVGYTF
clone size: NA; V gene: TRBV5-1; J gene: TRBJ1-1; CDR3 protein: CASSQDISEVSEAFF
clone size: NA; V gene: TRBV15; J gene: TRBJ2-5; CDR3 protein: CATSRSGQIGETQYF
clone size: NA; V gene: TRBV2; J gene: TRBJ2-3; CDR3 protein: CASSDHRGSRDTQYF
clone size: NA; V gene: TRBV7-8; J gene: TRBJ1-2; CDR3 protein: CASSLGWGDYGYTF
clone size: NA; V gene: TRBV5-8; J gene: TRBJ2-7; CDR3 protein: CASSLGQARIYEQYF
clone size: NA; V gene: TRBV7-8; J gene: TRBJ1-5; CDR3 protein: CASSLGAQASNQPQHF
clone size: once; V gene: TRBV5-6; J gene: TRBJ2-7; CDR3 protein: CASSLGSRWGSGQYF
clone size: NA; V gene: TRBV4-3; J gene: TRBJ1-1; CDR3 protein: CASSQDFGAVSIHTEAFF
clone size: NA; V gene: TRBV7-2; J gene: TRBJ2-5; CDR3 protein: CASSRTSGGPETQYF
clone size: once; V gene: TRBV4-3; J gene: TRBJ1-1; CDR3 protein: CASSQSPASNTEAFF
clone size: once; V gene: TRBV11-2; J gene: TRBJ1-1; CDR3 protein: CASSYTGYTEAFF
clone size: NA; V gene: TRBV5-1; J gene: TRBJ2-1; CDR3 protein: CASSYVSGGAEQFF
clone size: few; V gene: TRBV15; J gene: TRBJ1-3; CDR3 protein: CATSRAKQGPGNTIYF
clone size: NA; V gene: TRBV7-3; J gene: TRBJ2-1; CDR3 protein: CASSLSLAGEQFF
clone size: NA; V gene: TRBV27; J gene: TRBJ2-1; CDR3 protein: CASSLRWLAGGHSPYNEQFF